This T cell receptor beta chain was sequenced for a study of T cell changes during pregnancy in multiple sclerosis (dated by TCRdb to between 2019 and 2020). Context from the whole study: The study examined how the T cell repertoire changed over the course of pregnancy in women with multiple sclerosis.

Including cysteine and phenylalanine, the CDR3 has 16 amino acids. Only CDR3 DNA is held: 48 bases, read in frame from base 1. The V end loses 6 bases and the J end loses 0 bases, and a stretch of 14 bases separates them. As encoded in the germline V gene, CDR1 is SNHLY while CDR2 is FYNNEI. Libraries were built with the immunoSEQ multiplex PCR assay. Entries here come from immuneACCESS through TCRdb and include only in-frame sequences with V and J called. Some clones fail to appear in such tables; in the studies checked, an unresolved V gene covers under half of the shortfall, and the cause of the remainder is unknown. In all, the sample holds 75,000 to 95,000 clones, and around 90% of those were seen once. The ten largest make up 0.9% to 0.95% of the sample. Points on this clone: It lacks a known antigen. No quality values exist for individual bases; no much larger clone is one base distant.

The rearrangement joined TRBV2 to TRBJ1-4; the D gene is perhaps TRBD1, on 6 matching bases. The TCR sequence derives from a female donor with multiple sclerosis, enrolled in a pregnancy study. Specimen: peripheral blood, collected before pregnancy. In nucleotide form, the sequence is TGTGCCAGCAGGAGCAGGGGCCTTACAACTAATGAAAAACTGTTTTTT. Its protein reads: CASRSRGLTTNEKLFF.